These T cell receptor beta chains were read from a single sample in a study of CD8+ T cells in alopecia areata. The protocol was immunoSEQ multiplex PCR, while the TCRdb copy is restricted to in-frame clones and leaves out a portion. Here the sample spans some 180,000 clones, 63% being singletons. Source: CD4+ T cells sorted from blood, taken at week 0. These receptors originate from a human donor with alopecia areata. Each CDR3 is given with its conserved first and last residue. D genes are given only for firm matches. The size field is filled for only some rows; it gives once, few, many or a size class.

NA	NA	TRBV30	TRBJ1-2	TGTGCCTGGAGTGTAAACTTCAGGCAAGACTATGGCTACACCTTC	CAWSVNFRQDYGYTF
few	TRBD2	TRBV7-2	TRBJ2-1	TGTGCCAGCAGCCTAAAACCATTGGGGACTAGCCGCAATGAGCAGTTCTTC	CASSLKPLGTSRNEQFF
NA	NA	TRBV9	TRBJ2-3	TGTGCCAGCAGCGCGACATGGGGGCCAGATACGCAGTATTTT	CASSATWGPDTQYF
NA	NA	TRBV15	TRBJ2-5	TGTGCCACCAGCAGAGCCAACCAAGAGACCCAGTACTTC	CATSRANQETQYF
NA	NA	TRBV6-5	TRBJ2-1	TGTGGGAGGGGGCCCGGCTCCTACAATGAGCAGTTCTTC	CGRGPGSYNEQFF
NA	TRBD2	TRBV4-2	TRBJ2-3	TGTGCCAGCAGCCAAGTCGGTAGCGGGGTCGGAGATACGCAGTATTTT	CASSQVGSGVGDTQYF
NA	NA	TRBV30	TRBJ2-5	TGTGCCTGGAGTCCGGGTCTCACGGGGGAGACCCAGTACTTC	CAWSPGLTGETQYF
NA	TRBD1	TRBV29-1	TRBJ1-1	TGCAGCGCCGGGACAGGGATGAACACTGAAGCTTTCTTT	CSAGTGMNTEAFF
NA	TRBD1	TRBV5-6	TRBJ1-6	TGTGCCAGCAGCCCGCGGGACAGGGACTCACCCCTCCACTTT	CASSPRDRDSPLHF
NA	TRBD1	TRBV4-3	TRBJ1-1	TGCGCCAGCAGCCGTAGCCAGGGGGCGAGCACTGAAGCTTTCTTT	CASSRSQGASTEAFF
NA	NA	TRBV14	TRBJ2-3	TGTGCCAGCAACGACGCTAGCACAGATACGCAGTATTTT	CASNDASTDTQYF
NA	NA	TRBV4-3	TRBJ1-1	TGCGCCAGCAGCCAAAACGTTGCACCGGGACAACTGAACACTGAAGCTTTCTTT	CASSQNVAPGQLNTEAFF